The 24 T cell receptor beta chains presented below share a single source sample, sequenced in a study of T cells in Graves' hyperthyroidism and ophthalmopathy. Amplified TCR beta CDR3 regions derived from RNA transcripts. The TCR CDR3 was amplified in a first-round RT-PCR using the HTBI primer set. Each CDR3 protein is one row after TCRdb ran MiXCR on the multiplex PCR reads. The sample records around 440,000 distinct CDR3 sequences, 15% to 17% being singletons. The sequencing sample was made of blood. The receptors come from a woman between 18 and 29 years old with Graves' hyperthyroidism.

This clonotype occurred many times. The chain carries TRBV6-2 or TRBV6-3 and TRBJ2-1; a weak D match, TRBD1 (6 bases). Trimming pared 6 bases from V and 4 bases from J, leaving 19 bases between. Germline lookup yields CDR1 MNHEY and CDR2 SVGEGT. The CDR3 totals 16 residues. The CDR3 spells CASRPPGTLRYNEQFF. CDR3 DNA: TGTGCCAGCAGACCCCCCGGGACACTCCGATACAATGAGCAGTTCTTC.

Worth noting for this clonotype: The junction does not match germline at one end; this may be a read error. The J gene is TRBJ2-7, the V gene TRBV20-1; unclear D gene. There are 12 residues in the CDR3. Looked up from germline, CDR1 is DFQATT and CDR2 is SNEGSKA (reference sequence). The CDR3 here is CGAGVVPYEQYF. CDR3 in DNA: TGCGGTGCTGGCGTTGTTCCTTACGAGCAGTACTTC.

The rearrangement links TRBV28 to TRBJ2-2, with D perhaps matching TRBD1 (6 bases). V was trimmed by 7 bases and J by 0 bases, leaving 21 bases between them. Looked up from germline, CDR1 is MDHEN and CDR2 is SYDVKM. The CDR3 contains 18 residues. CDR3 protein: CASTQQAGEVSNTGELFF. The CDR3 region has the DNA TGTGCCAGCACACAGCAGGCAGGGGAAGTCTCGAACACCGGGGAGCTGTTTTTT.

CDR3 sequence (DNA): TGTGCCAGTAGCCGTAGACACACCGGGGAGCTGTTTTTT. The encoded protein is CASSRRHTGELFF. This chain joins TRBV19 and TRBJ2-2, with D hard to call. CDR1 is LNHDA and CDR2 is SQIVND in the germline V gene (reference sequence). This CDR3 spans 13 amino acids. V was shortened by 6 bases and J by 3 bases, with 8 bases between the two germline ends.

Many counts were recorded for this clonotype. CDR3 protein: CASSSMASGFSYEQYF. The CDR3 DNA reads as TGTGCCAGCAGTTCGATGGCTAGCGGGTTCTCCTACGAGCAGTACTTC. The rearrangement joins TRBV12-3 or TRBV12-4 to TRBJ2-7; TRBD2 agrees at 8 bases. Trimming cost V 4 bases and J 0 bases; bases outside gene matches: 8. The CDR3 is made up of 16 amino acids.

V gene TRBV6-5 combines with J gene TRBJ2-6, with D tentatively TRBD2 (7 bases). This CDR3 spans 16 amino acids. V was shortened by 2 bases and J by 3 bases, with 11 bases between the two germline ends. Germline CDR1 is MNHEY and CDR2 is SVGAGI. The CDR3 bases are TGTGCCAGCAGTTACCGGGGGGCCGTTGGGGCCAACGTCCTGACTTTC. It is translated as CASSYRGAVGANVLTF.

This clonotype was seen at least ten times. This CDR3 is CASSYPDRGTHEQYF. In nucleotides, the CDR3 is TGTGCCAGCAGCTACCCCGACAGGGGCACGCACGAGCAGTACTTC. The rearrangement links TRBV7-9 to TRBJ2-7; 8 positions match TRBD1. The CDR3 totals 15 residues. Unmatched junction bases numbered 10, after V lost 4 bases and J lost 5 bases. Germline V CDR1 and CDR2: SEHNR, FQNEAQ (reference sequence).

This clonotype has at least ten counts. The chain couples TRBV6-5 to TRBJ2-7; tentative D call: TRBD1 (6 bases). CDR3 length: 14 amino acids. CDR1 is MNHEY and CDR2 is SVGAGI in the germline V gene. Trimming left V 2 bases short and J 6 bases short, with 14 bases between. The CDR3 sequence is CASSYIQGPVEQYF. CDR3 DNA sequence: TGTGCCAGCAGTTACATACAGGGCCCGGTCGAGCAGTACTTC.

In its sample, this clonotype was seen a few times. The V call is TRBV5-1, the J call TRBJ2-7, with TRBD2 identical over 7 bases. The CDR3 runs to 14 residues. The V gene end was trimmed by 1 base and the J gene end by 7 bases; junction bases not matched to a gene: 8. Germline assignment: CDR1 SGHRS and CDR2 YFSETQ. This CDR3 reads CASSLRPGAGEQYF. The DNA for the CDR3 is TGCGCCAGCAGCTTGAGGCCGGGAGCGGGGGAGCAGTACTTC. Full variable domain (outside the CDR3, taken from reference TRBV5-1 and TRBJ2-7): KAGVTQTPRYLIKTRGQQVTLSCSPISGHRSVSWYQQTPGQGLQFLFEYFSETQRNKGNFPGRFSGRQFSNSRSEMNVSTLELGDSALYLCASSLRPGAGEQYFGPGTRLTVT.

Many counts were recorded for this clonotype. The rearrangement joins TRBV30 to TRBJ1-2, with 8 bases aligning to TRBD1. This CDR3 region has 15 residues. V lost 2 bases, J lost 7 bases, and 12 bases stayed unmatched. The germline V gene encodes CDR1 GTSNPN and CDR2 SVGIG (reference sequence). DNA for the CDR3: TGTGCCTGGAGTATAGGGACAGGTTATGCCCTTGGCTACACCTTC. This encodes CAWSIGTGYALGYTF.

This clonotype was picked up many times. The chain has TRBV2 and TRBJ2-5, with D possibly being TRBD1 (6 bases). Trimming took off 6 bases at V and 2 bases at J, with 13 bases between the two ends. The CDR3 loop spans 14 amino acids. In germline, CDR1 is SNHLY, CDR2 FYNNEI. The CDR3 nucleotides are TGTGCCAGCAGATTACAGGGAACGCAAGAGACCCAGTACTTC. Encoded protein: CASRLQGTQETQYF.

There are many counts of this clonotype. The V and J genes are TRBV20-1 and TRBJ1-2, with TRBD1 matching 10 bases. The CDR3 contains 13 residues. The germline gives CDR1 DFQATT, CDR2 SNEGSKA (reference sequence). Losses at the gene ends were 3 bases for V and 3 bases for J; bases not matched to a gene: 1. In nucleotides, the CDR3 is TGCAGTGCTAGGACAGGGGGCTACTATGGCTACACCTTC. This translates into CSARTGGYYGYTF.

This clonotype was seen many times. This CDR3 is CASVGVRTGDYEQYF. The DNA of the CDR3 is TGTGCCAGCGTGGGGGTTAGGACAGGGGACTACGAGCAGTACTTC. The chain couples TRBV28 to TRBJ2-7, with 9 positions matching TRBD1. J gave up 3 bases and V 8 bases, and 11 bases lay outside the gene matches. Looked up from germline, CDR1 is MDHEN and CDR2 is SYDVKM. CDR3 length: 15 residues.

V usage is TRBV6-1 and J usage is TRBJ1-4; 7 nucleotides line up with TRBD1. The CDR3 spans 16 residues. Germline CDR1 and CDR2: MNHNS and SASEGT. With 6 bases clipped from V and 0 bases from J, the junction kept 7 bases outside the gene matches. CDR3 loop: CASRNRGKATNEKLFF. In nucleotides, the CDR3 is TGTGCCAGCAGGAACAGGGGCAAGGCAACTAATGAAAAACTGTTTTTT.

The table lists this clonotype with many counts. The chain carries TRBV12-3 or TRBV12-4 and TRBJ2-1; 10 bases are a match to TRBD2. The CDR3 has 13 amino acids. V dropped 7 bases and J dropped 9; count of bases not matched to a gene: 6. CDR3 region: CASTRTSGGEQFF. CDR3 nucleotides: TGTGCCAGCACCCGGACTAGCGGCGGTGAGCAGTTCTTC.

In this sample, this clonotype turned up a few times. This chain links TRBV24-1 with TRBJ2-5; 11 nucleotides agree with TRBD1. After removal of 3 bases from V and 5 bases from J, the junction contained 4 bases not matched to a gene. CDR3 length: 15 residues. CDR1 and CDR2 (germline): KGHDR, SFDVKD. Here the CDR3 reads CATSDGQGARETQYF. The CDR3 region has the DNA TGTGCCACCAGTGATGGACAGGGGGCGAGGGAGACCCAGTACTTC.

Ten or more counts support this clonotype. The J gene is TRBJ2-3, the V gene TRBV6-5; 11 bases fit TRBD2. Germline V gene data show CDR1 as MNHEY and CDR2 as SVGAGI. CDR3 size: 17 residues. V dropped 2 bases and J dropped 4; count of bases not matched to a gene: 8. CDR3 loop: CASSYALAGGRADTQYF. In nucleotides, the CDR3 is TGTGCCAGCAGTTACGCATTAGCGGGAGGGCGGGCAGATACGCAGTATTTT.

This clonotype was recorded many times. The V gene is TRBV27, the J gene TRBJ1-2; 9 positions agree with TRBD1. With V trimmed by 5 bases and J by 6 bases, 10 bases remained unmatched. From germline, CDR1 is MNHEY and CDR2 SMNVEV (reference sequence). The CDR3 has 15 residues. This chain's CDR3 is CASSVLTGGVNGYTF. The CDR3 DNA sequence: TGTGCCAGCAGTGTATTAACAGGGGGCGTAAATGGCTACACCTTC.

This clonotype was counted ten times or more. This sequence joins TRBV24-1 and TRBJ2-3; D remains unclear. V was shortened by 7 bases and J by 4 bases, with 14 bases between the two germline ends. The length of the CDR3 is 14 residues. Germline V gene sequence: CDR1 KGHDR, CDR2 SFDVKD. The CDR3 region has the DNA TGTGCCACCAGGAGGCAGGCCGAGGCAGATACGCAGTATTTT. Translation: CATRRQAEADTQYF.

In this sample, this clonotype turned up a few times. The rearrangement links TRBV7-9 to TRBJ2-5; no firm D call. The V and J ends lost 2 bases and 1 base respectively, with 8 bases between them. The germline V gene has CDR1 SEHNR and CDR2 FQNEAQ (reference sequence). The CDR3 has 14 residues. The CDR3 loop is CASSLLRLQETQYF. In DNA, the CDR3 is TGTGCCAGCAGCTTACTACGTCTCCAAGAGACCCAGTACTTC.

On this clonotype itself: A much larger clone is a single base away; this may be a read error. This rearrangement joins TRBV11-2 to TRBJ2-1; 10 positions agree with TRBD2. This CDR3 has 16 residues. V shed 5 bases and J 12 bases; nucleotides not matched to a gene: 16. From germline, CDR1 is SGHAT and CDR2 FQNNGV. This CDR3 reads CASSQSGRALPHGQFF. CDR3 DNA sequence: TGTGCCAGCAGCCAGAGCGGGAGGGCCCTCCCACATGGGCAGTTCTTC.

There are many counts of this clonotype. The chain employs TRBV6-5 and TRBJ2-3; 12 bases line up with TRBD2. There are 19 residues in the CDR3. Germline CDR1 MNHEY, CDR2 SVGAGI. The ends lost 0 bases at V and 2 bases at J; junction bases unmatched: 9. CDR3 DNA sequence: TGTGCCAGCAGTTACTCATCCCCTAGCGGGGGGGCCACCACAGATACGCAGTATTTT. This gives the protein CASSYSSPSGGATTDTQYF.

This clonotype is a singleton in its sample. Given a much more abundant clone one base away, this may be a read error. The V gene is TRBV5-4, the J gene TRBJ2-1, with D possibly being TRBD2 (6 bases). Germline loops: CDR1 SGHNT, CDR2 YYREEE (reference sequence). The CDR3 loop spans 17 amino acids. CDR3 in DNA: TGTACCAGCAGCTTGGTGTCTTGGCGGGAAGCTTACAATGAGCAGTTCTTC. Its translation: CTSSLVSWREAYNEQFF. The variable domain in full, with the rest retrieved from reference TRBV5-4 and TRBJ2-1, is ETGVTQSPTHLIKTRGQQVTLRCSSQSGHNTVSWYQQALGQGPQFIFQYYREEENGRGNFPPRFSGLQFPNYSSELNVNALELDDSALYLCTSSLVSWREAYNEQFFGPGTRLTVL.

CDR3 DNA sequence: TGTGCCTGGAGTGCGGGGGGCAGGGCAGATACGCAGTATTTT. Amino acids: CAWSAGGRADTQYF. The J gene is TRBJ2-3, the V gene TRBV30, with a weak D call TRBD2 (7 bases). The CDR3 contains 14 residues. The V gene's germline CDR1 is GTSNPN and CDR2 SVGIG (reference sequence). V lost 1 base and J 4 bases, leaving 12 bases between the germline ends. The variable domain in full, with the rest retrieved from reference TRBV30 and TRBJ2-3, is SQTIHQWPATLVQPVGSPLSLECTVEGTSNPNLYWYRQAAGRGLQLLFYSVGIGQISSEVPQNLSASRPQDRQFILSSKKLLLSDSGFYLCAWSAGGRADTQYFGPGTRLTVL.